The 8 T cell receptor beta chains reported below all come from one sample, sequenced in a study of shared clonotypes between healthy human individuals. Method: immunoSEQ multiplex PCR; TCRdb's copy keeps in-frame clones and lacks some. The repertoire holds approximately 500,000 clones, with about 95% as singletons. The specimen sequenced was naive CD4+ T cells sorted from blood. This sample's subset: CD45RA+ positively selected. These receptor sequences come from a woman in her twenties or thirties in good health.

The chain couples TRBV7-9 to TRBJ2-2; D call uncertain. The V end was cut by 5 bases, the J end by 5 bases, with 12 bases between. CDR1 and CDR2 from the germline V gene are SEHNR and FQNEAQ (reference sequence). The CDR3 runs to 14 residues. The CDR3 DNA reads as TGTGCCAGCAGCCCTCTGGGGTTTACCGGGGAGCTGTTTTTT. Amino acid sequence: CASSPLGFTGELFF.

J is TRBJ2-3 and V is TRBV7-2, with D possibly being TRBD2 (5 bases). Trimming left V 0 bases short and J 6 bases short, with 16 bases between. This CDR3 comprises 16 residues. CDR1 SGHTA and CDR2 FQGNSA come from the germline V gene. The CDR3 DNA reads TGTGCCAGCAGCTTAGCGCCTGCCCGGAGAGGGGATACGCAGTATTTT. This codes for CASSLAPARRGDTQYF.

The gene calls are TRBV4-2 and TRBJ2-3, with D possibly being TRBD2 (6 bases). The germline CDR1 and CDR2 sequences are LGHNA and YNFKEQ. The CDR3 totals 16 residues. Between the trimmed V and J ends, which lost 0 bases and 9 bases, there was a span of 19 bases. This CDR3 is CASSQETLHPEGTQYF. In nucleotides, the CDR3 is TGTGCCAGCAGCCAAGAGACTCTGCATCCGGAGGGCACGCAGTATTTT.

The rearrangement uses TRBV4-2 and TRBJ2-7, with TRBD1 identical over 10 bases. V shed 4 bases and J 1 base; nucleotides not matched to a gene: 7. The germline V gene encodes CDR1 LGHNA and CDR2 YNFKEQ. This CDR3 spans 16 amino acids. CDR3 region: CASSPGWTGGSYEQYF. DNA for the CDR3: TGTGCCAGCAGCCCGGGCTGGACAGGGGGGTCCTACGAGCAGTACTTC.

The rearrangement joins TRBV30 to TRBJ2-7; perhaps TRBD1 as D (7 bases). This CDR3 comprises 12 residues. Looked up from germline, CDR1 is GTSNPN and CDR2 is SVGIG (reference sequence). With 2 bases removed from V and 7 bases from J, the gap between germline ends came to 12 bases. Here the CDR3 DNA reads TGTGCCTGGAGTAGACAGGGACTTGAGCAGTACTTC. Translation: CAWSRQGLEQYF.

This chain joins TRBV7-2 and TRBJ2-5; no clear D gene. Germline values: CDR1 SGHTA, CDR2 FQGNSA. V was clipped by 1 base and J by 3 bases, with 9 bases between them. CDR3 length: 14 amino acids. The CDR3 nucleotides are TGTGCCAGCAGCTTAGGGGCGGTAAAAGAGACCCAGTACTTC. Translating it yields CASSLGAVKETQYF.

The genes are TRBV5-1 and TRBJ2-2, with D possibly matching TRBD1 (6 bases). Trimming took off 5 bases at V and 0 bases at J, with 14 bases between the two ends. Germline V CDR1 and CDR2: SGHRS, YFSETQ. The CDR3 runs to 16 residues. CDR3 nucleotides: TGCGCCAGCAGTATCCTCGGGACATCGAACACCGGGGAGCTGTTTTTT. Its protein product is CASSILGTSNTGELFF. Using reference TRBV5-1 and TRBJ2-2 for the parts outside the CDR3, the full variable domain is KAGVTQTPRYLIKTRGQQVTLSCSPISGHRSVSWYQQTPGQGLQFLFEYFSETQRNKGNFPGRFSGRQFSNSRSEMNVSTLELGDSALYLCASSILGTSNTGELFFGEGSRLTVL.

The CDR3 is CASRPLAGATYEQYF. CDR3 DNA: TGTGCCAGCAGGCCACTAGCGGGAGCGACCTACGAGCAGTACTTC. This chain joins TRBV6-5 and TRBJ2-7; 11 nucleotides match TRBD2. The V and J ends lost 6 bases and 2 bases, in that order; junction bases with no gene match: 6. The CDR3 length is 15 residues. CDR1 is MNHEY, CDR2 SVGAGI, per germline.